The 20 T cell receptor beta chains in this list originate from one sample, sequenced in a study of blood T cell repertoires in COVID-19. Only in-frame clones appear in the TCRdb table, and some are missing; sequencing was by immunoSEQ multiplex PCR. The sample carries roughly 340,000 clones, 88% recorded once. The specimen sequenced was peripheral blood. The receptors derive from a woman aged 65 to 85 with COVID-19, enrolled during active disease.

The chain combines TRBV5-1 with TRBJ2-1; TRBD2 matches at 8 bases. After removal of 2 bases from V and 2 bases from J, the junction contained 6 bases not matched to a gene. CDR3 length: 16 residues. CDR1 and CDR2 from the germline V gene are SGHRS and YFSETQ. CDR3 DNA sequence: TGCGCCAGCAGCTTATCTTCAGCGGGAGCCTACAATGAGCAGTTCTTC. Translating gives CASSLSSAGAYNEQFF.

The rearrangement joins TRBV5-4 to TRBJ2-1; 10 bases line up with TRBD2. CDR3 length equals 16 residues. V lost 0 bases and J lost 8; bases outside the gene matches: 8. CDR1 is SGHNT, CDR2 YYREEE, per germline (reference sequence). The CDR3 is CASSLGGTSESHEQFF. The DNA of the CDR3 is TGTGCCAGCAGCTTGGGTGGGACTAGCGAGAGCCATGAGCAGTTCTTC.

This chain uses TRBV6-5 with TRBJ1-5, with 7 bases matching TRBD1. CDR1 and CDR2 from the germline V gene are MNHEY and SVGAGI. After removal of 6 bases from V and 2 bases from J, the junction contained 4 bases not matched to a gene. The CDR3 totals 14 residues. In DNA form, the CDR3 reads TGTGCCAGCAGCCTGACAGGGCGCAATCAGCCCCAGCATTTT. This encodes CASSLTGRNQPQHF.

The V and J genes are TRBV7-9 and TRBJ1-2, with TRBD1 identical over 7 bases. Germline V gene sequence: CDR1 SEHNR, CDR2 FQNEAQ (reference sequence). The junction had 8 bases not matched to a gene; V was cut back by 8 bases and J by 2 bases. The CDR3 contains 14 residues. The CDR3 DNA is TGTGCCAGCCGCTCTCAGGGGGACAACTATGGCTACACCTTC. Its translation: CASRSQGDNYGYTF.

This clone has just a few counts. J is TRBJ1-5 and V is TRBV30, with a possible D match to TRBD1 (5 bases). The CDR3 contains 15 residues. CDR1 is GTSNPN and CDR2 is SVGIG in the germline V gene (reference sequence). With 0 bases removed from V and 3 bases from J, the gap between germline ends came to 12 bases. DNA of the CDR3: TGTGCCTGGAGTGTACTTGGGGGGTCCAATCAGCCCCAGCATTTT. As protein: CAWSVLGGSNQPQHF.

V usage is TRBV7-3 and J usage is TRBJ1-3; TRBD1 agrees at 8 bases. The CDR3 runs 15 residues. J lost 0 bases, V lost 4 bases, and 2 bases had no gene match. Germline values: CDR1 SGHTA, CDR2 FQGTGA. DNA of the CDR3: TGTGCCAGCAGCTCCGGACAGGGCTCTGGAAACACCATATATTTT. As protein: CASSSGQGSGNTIYF.

The V call is TRBV7-8, the J call TRBJ2-6; possible D gene TRBD1, 5 bases. The germline CDR1 and CDR2 sequences are SGHVS and FQNEAQ. The V end was cut by 0 bases, the J end by 4 bases, with 10 bases between. This CDR3 region has 16 residues. This CDR3 reads CASSLATGTGANVLTF. CDR3 nucleotides: TGTGCCAGCAGCTTAGCTACAGGAACCGGGGCCAACGTCCTGACTTTC.

CDR3 sequence reads: CASSELDRGWGNQPQHF. The CDR3, as DNA: TGCGCCAGCAGTGAACTGGACAGGGGTTGGGGCAATCAGCCCCAGCATTTT. The chain couples TRBV10-1 to TRBJ1-5; 9 bases map to TRBD1. The CDR3 has 17 residues. Germline assignment: CDR1 WNHNN and CDR2 SYGVQD (reference sequence). V was pared by 3 bases and J by 2 bases, with 8 bases of the junction left unmatched.

This chain uses TRBV29-1 with TRBJ2-2; D call uncertain. Germline V CDR1 and CDR2: SQVTM, ANQGSEA. V was shortened by 4 bases and J by 4 bases, with 16 bases between the two germline ends. CDR3 size: 15 residues. The CDR3 region has the DNA TGCAGCGTTGCCCTTGACACAAAGCCCACCGGGGAGCTGTTTTTT. It specifies CSVALDTKPTGELFF.

The chain couples TRBV9 to TRBJ1-1; TRBD1 might be the D (6 bases). Germline V CDR1 and CDR2: SGDLS, YYNGEE. V was trimmed by 4 bases and J by 1 base, leaving 14 bases between them. This CDR3 has 15 amino acids. CDR3 sequence: CASSPLTGTNTEAFF. In DNA, the CDR3 is TGTGCCAGCAGCCCCCTAACAGGGACGAACACTGAAGCTTTCTTT.

The V and J genes are TRBV7-9 and TRBJ1-1; 7 nucleotides align to TRBD1. The length of the CDR3 is 16 residues. J lost 1 base, V lost 4 bases, and 9 bases had no gene match. Germline V lookup: CDR1 SEHNR, CDR2 FQNEAQ (reference sequence). The CDR3 DNA follows: TGTGCCAGCAGCTGGGGGCTAGGGGGCAGGAACACTGAAGCTTTCTTT. The encoded protein is CASSWGLGGRNTEAFF.

The CDR3 DNA reads as TGTGCCAGCAGTTGGCAGGGGCCTGGCTACACCTTC. Its protein product is CASSWQGPGYTF. This rearrangement joins TRBV7-3 to TRBJ1-2, with TRBD1 as a possible D gene (6 bases). This CDR3 comprises 12 residues. Germline CDR1 is SGHTA and CDR2 is FQGTGA. V was cut by 6 bases and J by 7 bases, with 12 bases left in between.

The chain links TRBV28 to TRBJ1-2; 9 bases are a match to TRBD1. The trim removed 3 bases at V and 3 bases at J, leaving 11 bases unmatched. This CDR3 contains 17 residues. Germline values: CDR1 MDHEN, CDR2 SYDVKM. This chain's CDR3 is CASSFPGTGFRDYGYTF. In DNA, the CDR3 is TGTGCCAGCAGTTTCCCCGGGACAGGGTTCAGGGACTATGGCTACACCTTC.

This clone was recorded a few times. J is TRBJ1-4 and V is TRBV5-8, with no clear D. V dropped 0 bases and J dropped 0 bases, with 12 bases sitting between them. This CDR3 contains 17 residues. CDR1 is SGHTS, CDR2 YDEGEE, per germline. The chain's CDR3 is CASSLGRGRPTNEKLFF. The CDR3 bases are TGTGCCAGCAGCTTGGGTAGAGGCCGACCAACTAATGAAAAACTGTTTTTT.

The CDR3 is CAWSLGGLGEKLFF. CDR3 DNA sequence: TGTGCCTGGAGTCTCGGGGGGCTTGGTGAAAAACTGTTTTTT. The rearrangement joins TRBV30 to TRBJ1-4; a weak D match, TRBD1 (6 bases). Germline loops: CDR1 GTSNPN, CDR2 SVGIG (reference sequence). V lost 2 bases to trimming and J lost 7 bases, with 14 bases between them. The CDR3 consists of 14 residues.

The CDR3: CATSESGTAFDLYGYTF. In nucleotides, the CDR3 is TGTGCCACCAGTGAATCCGGGACAGCTTTCGACCTCTATGGCTACACCTTC. J is TRBJ1-2 and V is TRBV24-1; 7 bases are shared with TRBD1. V gave up 4 bases and J gave up 4 bases; unmatched junction bases: 14. CDR3 length: 17 residues. The germline CDR1 and CDR2 sequences are KGHDR and SFDVKD.

This clone was seen a handful of times. The rearrangement joins TRBV29-1 to TRBJ1-2, with D possibly matching TRBD1 (6 bases). The V and J ends lost 4 bases and 1 base respectively, with 13 bases between them. In germline, CDR1 is SQVTM, CDR2 ANQGSEA. This CDR3 contains 14 residues. The CDR3 sequence is CSVALGAGNYGYTF. Written as DNA, the CDR3 is TGCAGCGTTGCCTTGGGGGCGGGTAACTATGGCTACACCTTC.

As concerns this clone: Different DNA sequences within this sample yield the same CDR3. This sequence joins TRBV5-1 and TRBJ2-7; the match to TRBD2 covers 11 bases. The V segment lost 0 bases and the J segment 3 bases; nucleotides outside the gene matches: 2. CDR3 length: 15 amino acids. CDR1 and CDR2 from the germline V gene are SGHRS and YFSETQ. The CDR3 loop reads CASSLGLAGGYEQYF. The CDR3 nucleotides are TGCGCCAGCAGCTTGGGGCTAGCGGGGGGCTACGAGCAGTACTTC.

Here the CDR3 reads CASSEGPGGNTIYF. DNA of the CDR3: TGTGCCAGCAGTGAAGGCCCAGGCGGAAACACCATATATTTT. V usage is TRBV6-1 and J usage is TRBJ1-3, with D hard to call. CDR1 is MNHNS and CDR2 is SASEGT in the germline V gene. V was trimmed by 1 base and J by 4 bases, leaving 8 bases between them. The CDR3 consists of 14 residues.

The rearrangement links TRBV7-8 to TRBJ2-3, with 9 nucleotides matching TRBD2. The CDR3 sequence is 16 residues long. Germline V gene sequence: CDR1 SGHVS, CDR2 FQNEAQ. The J segment lost 4 bases and the V segment lost 2 bases, leaving 7 bases of the junction unmatched. CDR3 region: CASSLRAGGLADTQYF. The CDR3 coding sequence is TGTGCCAGCAGCTTACGGGCGGGAGGGTTAGCAGATACGCAGTATTTT.